Below, 2 T cell receptor beta chains from the same sample are listed, as sequenced in a study of cytomegalovirus exposure and HLA in healthy donors. Generated by immunoSEQ multiplex PCR, the TCRdb table keeps only in-frame clones and is missing some. The table has 200,000 to 250,000 clones, around 90% seen once. Sequencing used PBMCs. The receptor source for this set is a woman younger than 30 in good health and CMV-seropositive.

This sequence joins TRBV11-3 and TRBJ2-2; D possibly corresponds to TRBD1 (6 bases). Looked up from germline, CDR1 is SGHNT and CDR2 is YENEEA. The CDR3 is 15 residues long. V was clipped by 7 bases and J by 0 bases, with 12 bases between them. The CDR3 is CASMVRTANTGELFF. The CDR3 bases are TGTGCCAGCATGGTTAGGACAGCGAACACCGGGGAGCTGTTTTTT.

This chain connects TRBV28 to TRBJ1-2; TRBD1 aligns across 9 bases. The J segment lost 8 bases and the V segment lost 10 bases, leaving 8 bases of the junction unmatched. In germline, CDR1 is MDHEN, CDR2 SYDVKM. The CDR3 is made up of 12 amino acids. CDR3 sequence: CANRGTGKGYTF. DNA of the CDR3: TGTGCCAACCGAGGGACAGGGAAAGGCTACACCTTC.